Reported below is one T cell receptor beta chain. Its target antigen remains unknown. The junction differs from germline at one of its ends, possibly a read error. This record belongs to a study of control samples from healthy donors and cancer patients (dated by TCRdb to 2020 to 2022). Libraries were made using the immunoSEQ multiplex PCR assay. The table comes from immuneACCESS by way of TCRdb, which keeps in-frame sequences with V and J called. Part of the clones is missing from these tables; in studies checked, under half for an unresolved V gene and the rest for unknown reasons. This sample lists roughly 140,000 clones; 85% to 95% were detected once. The ten largest clones capture 2% to 2.5% of the sample. The sequence derives from a man over 45 in good health. Sample: blood.

The CDR3 reads CAGSPEGLAYYNEQFF. The DNA sequence is TGTGCCGGCAGCCCCGAGGGACTAGCGTACTACAATGAGCAGTTCTTC. Recombination linked TRBV7-9 to TRBJ2-1, and TRBD2 aligns with 10 junction nucleotides. CDR1 and CDR2, per the germline V gene (reference sequence), are SEHNR and FQNEAQ. Its CDR3 holds 16 amino acids, cysteine through phenylalanine. Kept here is only the CDR3 DNA, which spans 48 bases and is read in frame from base 1.